The 8 T cell receptor beta chains in this list originate from one sample, sequenced in a study of Graves' ophthalmopathy and Graves' hyperthyroidism. Amplifying from RNA transcripts, the study obtained TCR beta CDR3 regions. RT-PCR was first run with HTBI primers, then multiplex PCR in a second round. Using its own MiXCR run on the multiplex PCR reads, TCRdb lists one record per CDR3 protein. The data show hundreds of thousands of distinct CDR3 sequences, around 50% seen once. Sequencing was carried out using peripheral blood. These receptors all stem from an adult man with Graves' ophthalmopathy.

J is TRBJ1-1 and V is TRBV15, with a tentative D call TRBD1 (5 bases). Germline-derived CDR1 and CDR2 are LNHNV and YYDKDF (reference sequence). The CDR3 is made up of 20 amino acids. V lost 0 bases and J 0 bases, leaving 23 bases between the germline ends. CDR3 amino acids: CATSRDLVQALIDVNTEAFF. The DNA of the CDR3 is TGTGCCACCAGCAGAGATCTAGTACAGGCACTCATAGACGTGAACACTGAAGCTTTCTTT.

This chain links TRBV7-8 with TRBJ2-2, with D maybe TRBD2 (6 bases). The CDR3 loop spans 17 amino acids. V was cut by 1 base and J by 2 bases, with 14 bases left in between. CDR1 is SGHVS, CDR2 FQNEAQ, per germline. The CDR3, as DNA: TGTGCCAGCAGCTTAGAGCTTGGCGGGACCAACACCGGGGAGCTGTTTTTT. Its protein is CASSLELGGTNTGELFF.

This chain links TRBV7-6 with TRBJ1-4, with TRBD1 as a possible D gene (5 bases). The germline gives CDR1 SGHVS, CDR2 FNYEAQ. The length of the CDR3 is 15 residues. V was shortened by 1 base and J by 5 bases, with 11 bases between the two germline ends. CDR3: CASSLVDSQNEKLFF. CDR3 DNA: TGTGCCAGCAGCTTAGTCGACAGCCAAAATGAAAAACTGTTTTTT.

Note on this clonotype: An end of the junction differs from the germline gene, which may be a read error. The V and J genes are TRBV7-2 and TRBJ2-7; either TRBD1 or TRBD2 may fit D (5 bases each). The V gene's germline CDR1 is SGHTA and CDR2 FQGNSA. CDR3 length equals 15 residues. In DNA, the CDR3 is TGCGCCAGCAGCCTGGGGGAAGGAAGCTCCTACGAGCAGTACTTC. It specifies CASSLGEGSSYEQYF.

This clonotype was detected a few times. This chain links TRBV5-6 with TRBJ2-7; no clear D. The CDR3 runs to 14 residues. Trimming took off 0 bases at V and 0 bases at J, with 7 bases between the two ends. Germline V gene lookup returns CDR1 SGHDT and CDR2 YYEEEE. In nucleotides, the CDR3 is TGTGCCAGCAGCTTGGAGACCATCTCCTACGAGCAGTACTTC. Its translation is CASSLETISYEQYF.

The CDR3 is CSARRTGSQETQYF. CDR3 DNA sequence: TGCAGTGCTAGGAGGACGGGATCCCAAGAGACCCAGTACTTC. The chain couples TRBV20-1 to TRBJ2-5; tentatively, D is TRBD2 (5 bases). V was cut by 3 bases and J by 1 base, with 12 bases left in between. The CDR3 has 14 amino acids. The germline V gene has CDR1 DFQATT and CDR2 SNEGSKA (reference sequence).

V usage is TRBV7-3 and J usage is TRBJ2-2, with 8 bases aligning to TRBD2. The germline CDR1 and CDR2 sequences are SGHTA and FQGTGA. Trimming at V came to 5 bases and at J to 7 bases, leaving 6 bases not matched to a gene. The CDR3 loop spans 14 amino acids. CDR3 bases: TGTGCCAGCAGCCCGTACAGCGGGAGCGGGGAGCTGTTTTTT. This gives the protein CASSPYSGSGELFF.

This clonotype was detected a few times. This chain uses TRBV20-1 with TRBJ1-1; TRBD1 aligns across 8 bases. The CDR3 consists of 14 residues. Looked up from germline, CDR1 is DFQATT and CDR2 is SNEGSKA (reference sequence). V gave up 2 bases and J gave up 4 bases; unmatched junction bases: 6. The CDR3 nucleotides read TGCAGTGCTAGATCTGGGGACAGGCGCACTGAAGCTTTCTTT. It specifies CSARSGDRRTEAFF.